Described below is a single T cell receptor beta chain sequence and its context. The antigen remains undetermined. This CDR3 is also generated by other DNA sequences in the sample. This record comes from a study of shared clonotypes between healthy human individuals. As for the study in general: Every donor yielded three CD4 naive, three CD4 memory, two CD8 naive and one CD8 memory plate. Findings and caveats of the study: The study found 4.5% to 6% of naive CD4 clonotypes shared across four donors.

CD45RO-negative, CCR7-positively selected cells formed the naive CD8 fraction, excluding terminally differentiated effector memory CD45RA+ cells. Germline-derived CDR1 and CDR2 are SQVTM and ANQGSEA. There are 15 residues in the CDR3. V lost 0 bases, J lost 0 bases, and 9 bases lay in between. Clones were sequenced by immunoSEQ multiplex PCR, and TCRdb holds only the in-frame ones, with some missing. The sample has around 1.9 million clones; about 93% are singletons. Sequencing input: naive CD8+ T cells from PBMCs. The J gene is TRBJ2-1, the V gene TRBV29-1; D gene unclear. The source is a man aged 18-30 years in good health. Some clones in this sample may be carry-over from other donors' samples. In DNA form, the CDR3 reads TGCAGCGTTGAAGAAAACGGCAGCTCCTACAATGAGCAGTTCTTC. Amino acids: CSVEENGSSYNEQFF.